This section outlines one TCR beta chain sequence together with its context. This record belongs to a study of T cell changes during pregnancy in multiple sclerosis. Deletions cut 5 bases from V and 0 bases from J, with 11 bases between. CDR1 is MNHNY, CDR2 SVGAGI, per germline (reference sequence). The CDR3 length is 14 residues. Sequenced by immunoSEQ multiplex PCR; TCRdb stores in-frame clones only, minus some. The sample records 70,000 to 100,000 clones, almost 95% being singletons. The receptor was derived from a female donor with multiple sclerosis, enrolled in a pregnancy study. The rearrangement uses TRBV6-6 and TRBJ2-7; weak D call: TRBD1 (6 bases). This material consisted of peripheral blood, taken in the third trimester of pregnancy. The CDR3 loop reads CASSTTGFSYEQYF. DNA for the CDR3: TGTGCCAGCAGTACGACAGGTTTCTCCTACGAGCAGTACTTC.